This entry lists 22 T cell receptor beta chains sequenced from one sample in a study of blood T cell repertoires in COVID-19. Using immunoSEQ multiplex PCR, the repertoire was profiled, and TCRdb retains in-frame clones only, with some absent. Seen here are 250,000 to 300,000 clones, about 88% observed once, and the top ten hold about 12%. The sequencing input was peripheral blood. These receptors all come from a woman in her 70s with COVID-19, enrolled during active disease.

V gene TRBV7-2 combines with J gene TRBJ1-5, with 11 bases that match TRBD1. CDR3 length: 18 residues. V shed 3 bases, J shed 1 base, and the junction held 8 bases outside the gene matches. Germline lookup yields CDR1 SGHTA and CDR2 FQGNSA. The CDR3 DNA reads as TGTGCCAGCAGCTTGACCGGGACAGGGGGTTTAAGCAATCAGCCCCAGCATTTT. This translates into CASSLTGTGGLSNQPQHF.

The chain has TRBV2 and TRBJ1-5; 8 bases align to TRBD1. This CDR3 is 15 amino acids long. Trimming removed 7 bases from V and 1 base from J; junction bases left unmatched: 6. Germline CDR1 SNHLY, CDR2 FYNNEI. DNA of the CDR3: TGTGCCAGCAACATACAGGGGGAAAGCAATCAGCCCCAGCATTTT. This encodes CASNIQGESNQPQHF.

The chain is built from TRBV6-2 or TRBV6-3 and TRBJ2-3; D is perhaps TRBD1 (6 bases). The CDR3 has 14 amino acids. Trimming left V 5 bases short and J 6 bases short, with 15 bases between. Germline V gene sequence: CDR1 MNHEY, CDR2 SVGEGT. The CDR3 loop is CASSGGRGVDTQYF. For the CDR3, the DNA is TGTGCCAGCAGTGGAGGCAGGGGTGTGGATACGCAGTATTTT.

The V and J genes are TRBV12-3 or TRBV12-4 and TRBJ2-3; the D is unclear. V was cut by 3 bases and J by 7 bases, with 8 bases left in between. The CDR3 spans 12 residues. The CDR3 sequence is CASSFFENTQYF. The CDR3 DNA is TGTGCCAGCAGTTTTTTCGAGAATACGCAGTATTTT.

V gene TRBV7-2 combines with J gene TRBJ2-6; a possible D gene is TRBD1 (6 bases). The germline V gene has CDR1 SGHTA and CDR2 FQGNSA. Trimming shortened V by 5 bases and J by 4 bases, and 15 bases separated the two germline ends. The CDR3 loop spans 16 amino acids. The CDR3 loop is CASSARQVPGANVLTF. The DNA of the CDR3 is TGTGCCAGCAGCGCGCGACAGGTCCCCGGGGCCAACGTCCTGACTTTC. Supplemented by reference TRBV7-2 and TRBJ2-6, the full variable domain reads GAGVSQSPSNKVTEKGKDVELRCDPISGHTALYWYRQSLGQGLEFLIYFQGNSAPDKSGLPSDRFSAERTGGSVSTLTIQRTQQEDSAVYLCASSARQVPGANVLTFGAGSRLTVL.

The chain is built from TRBV5-6 and TRBJ2-7; D gene uncertain. Looked up from germline, CDR1 is SGHDT and CDR2 is YYEEEE. Trimming removed 2 bases from V and 2 bases from J, with 2 bases in between. The CDR3 consists of 11 residues. The CDR3 sequence: CASSFTYEQYF. The CDR3 region has the DNA TGTGCCAGCAGCTTCACCTACGAGCAGTACTTC.

This clone occurred once. CDR3 amino acids: CASSYSRPPLHF. For the CDR3, the DNA is TGTGCCAGCAGTTACTCGAGGCCACCCCTCCACTTT. The chain links TRBV6-2 or TRBV6-3 to TRBJ1-6, with no clear D. Trimming removed 0 bases at V and 11 bases at J, with 5 bases between. This CDR3 spans 12 amino acids. CDR1 and CDR2 from the germline V gene are MNHEY and SVGEGT.

The rearrangement joins TRBV30 to TRBJ1-3; D ambiguous. In germline, CDR1 is GTSNPN, CDR2 SVGIG (reference sequence). Trimming stripped 2 bases from V and 0 bases from J, with 5 bases between. The CDR3 totals 13 residues. In nucleotides, the CDR3 is TGTGCCTGGAGTATAGACTCTGGAAACACCATATATTTT. Translation: CAWSIDSGNTIYF.

The chain links TRBV14 to TRBJ2-7; D is perhaps TRBD2 (5 bases). V shed 3 bases and J shed 7 bases, with 7 bases lying between them. The CDR3 is made up of 11 amino acids. Germline CDR1 is SGHDN and CDR2 is FVKESK. The CDR3 protein is CASSQGSEQYF. DNA for the CDR3: TGTGCCAGCAGCCAGGGGAGTGAGCAGTACTTC.

The count of this clone is one. The genes are TRBV6-5 and TRBJ1-5, with 9 bases matching TRBD1. The junction had 4 bases not matched to a gene; V was cut back by 4 bases and J by 12 bases. This CDR3 has 12 residues. Germline CDR1 MNHEY, CDR2 SVGAGI. CDR3 region: CASSSGTGHQHF. As DNA, the CDR3 is TGTGCCAGCAGTTCCGGGACAGGGCACCAGCATTTT.

V and J are TRBV30 and TRBJ2-1, with TRBD2 as a possible D gene (5 bases). Germline V gene lookup returns CDR1 GTSNPN and CDR2 SVGIG (reference sequence). V shed 8 bases and J shed 2 bases, with 13 bases lying between them. The CDR3 is 13 residues long. Here the CDR3 reads CARGRATYNEQFF. In DNA form, the CDR3 reads TGTGCCCGAGGGCGGGCCACCTACAATGAGCAGTTCTTC.

V and J are TRBV5-1 and TRBJ1-2, with a tentative D call TRBD1 (5 bases). CDR3 size: 12 residues. Looked up from germline, CDR1 is SGHRS and CDR2 is YFSETQ. Deletions cut 4 bases from V and 6 bases from J, with 10 bases between. The CDR3 nucleotides are TGCGCCAGCAGCCCGGTAGGGGATGGCTACACCTTC. Translation: CASSPVGDGYTF.

The chain links TRBV21-1 to TRBJ1-5; the table's D call of TRBD1 was not tested on the DNA. TRBV21-1 is a pseudogene locus. The CDR3 has 16 residues. DNA of the CDR3: TGTGCCAGCAGACCCACAGGGGGCGTTGGCAATCAGCCCCAGCATTTT. Translation gives CASRPTGGVGNQPQHF.

The rearrangement links TRBV7-2 to TRBJ1-1; no clear D. The CDR3 extends over 12 amino acids. V was trimmed by 2 bases and J by 5 bases, leaving 6 bases between them. Germline lookup yields CDR1 SGHTA and CDR2 FQGNSA. In DNA form, the CDR3 reads TGTGCCAGCAGCTTAATGTTAACTGAAGCTTTCTTT. Translating it yields CASSLMLTEAFF.

This clone was observed a single time. V and J are TRBV7-3 and TRBJ2-1; tentatively, D is TRBD1 (6 bases). The germline gives CDR1 SGHTA, CDR2 FQGTGA. The CDR3 runs to 16 residues. V lost 5 bases, J lost 7 bases, and 21 bases lay in between. The CDR3 DNA reads as TGTGCCAGCAGCCCCCAGGGGATAGGGTTCATGAATGAGCAGTTCTTC. Amino acid sequence: CASSPQGIGFMNEQFF.

The chain is built from TRBV15 and TRBJ1-2, with 7 bases aligning to TRBD1. The length of the CDR3 is 15 residues. J gave up 8 bases and V 0 bases, and 9 bases lay outside the gene matches. Germline V gene lookup returns CDR1 LNHNV and CDR2 YYDKDF (reference sequence). The CDR3 nucleotides read TGTGCCACCAGCAGAGATCGACAGGGCCTCGGGGGCTACACCTTC. Its protein product is CATSRDRQGLGGYTF. Based on the CDR3 plus reference TRBV15 and TRBJ1-2, the full variable domain is DAMVIQNPRYQVTQFGKPVTLSCSQTLNHNVMYWYQQKSSQAPKLLFHYYDKDFNNEADTPDNFQSRRPNTSFCFLDIRSPGLGDTAMYLCATSRDRQGLGGYTFGSGTRLTVV.

CDR3 region: CASSQRDYPTDTQYF. The CDR3 DNA follows: TGTGCCAGCAGCCAAAGGGACTACCCCACAGATACGCAGTATTTT. The chain uses TRBV3-1 (or the pseudogene TRBV3-2) and TRBJ2-3; TRBD2 matches 7 bases. The junction had 4 bases not matched to a gene; V was cut back by 2 bases and J by 2 bases. The CDR3 extends over 15 amino acids. Per germline, CDR1 LGHDT and CDR2 YNNKEL (reference sequence).

V is TRBV30 and J is TRBJ2-7; D may be TRBD1 (5 bases). V lost 3 bases and J 0 bases, leaving 6 bases between the germline ends. Per the germline V gene, CDR1 is GTSNPN and CDR2 is SVGIG (reference sequence). There are 12 residues in the CDR3. The CDR3 DNA reads TGTGCCTGGAGGGACATCTCCTACGAGCAGTACTTC. It encodes CAWRDISYEQYF.

This clone was counted a single time. The J gene is TRBJ1-1, the V gene TRBV5-4; TRBD1 is a possible D gene (5 bases). Per the germline V gene, CDR1 is SGHNT and CDR2 is YYREEE (reference sequence). The CDR3 extends over 15 amino acids. Trimming took off 4 bases at V and 0 bases at J, with 13 bases between the two ends. DNA of the CDR3: TGTGCCAGCAGCCCTGACAGATTATTGAACACTGAAGCTTTCTTT. It is translated as CASSPDRLLNTEAFF. Full variable domain (remainder filled in from reference TRBV5-4 and TRBJ1-1): ETGVTQSPTHLIKTRGQQVTLRCSSQSGHNTVSWYQQALGQGPQFIFQYYREEENGRGNFPPRFSGLQFPNYSSELNVNALELDDSALYLCASSPDRLLNTEAFFGQGTRLTVV.

This clone was observed a few times. The chain uses TRBV5-1 and TRBJ2-1, with 10 bases lining up with TRBD1. The CDR3 is 15 amino acids. J was trimmed by 6 bases and V by 3 bases; bases with no gene match: 6. Germline V CDR1 and CDR2: SGHRS, YFSETQ. The CDR3, as DNA: TGCGCCAGCAGCTACCGGGACAGGGGCTCCAATGAGCAGTTCTTC. Protein product: CASSYRDRGSNEQFF.

The V call is TRBV9, the J call TRBJ2-7; D is possibly TRBD1 (6 bases). The CDR3 is made up of 14 amino acids. CDR1 is SGDLS and CDR2 is YYNGEE in the germline V gene. The V gene lost 4 bases and the J gene lost 7 bases, with 18 bases spanning the gap. Here the CDR3 reads CASSPSGASGEQYF. CDR3 nucleotides: TGTGCCAGCAGCCCCTCAGGGGCCTCGGGGGAGCAGTACTTC.

This clone has just one count. The chain employs TRBV4-2 and TRBJ1-1; D possibly corresponds to TRBD1 (6 bases). Germline loops: CDR1 LGHNA, CDR2 YNFKEQ. Trimming shortened V by 0 bases and J by 5 bases, and 19 bases separated the two germline ends. This CDR3 region has 17 residues. The CDR3, as DNA: TGTGCCAGCAGCCAAGATTTCACAGGGTCCATTGGGACTGAAGCTTTCTTT. This encodes CASSQDFTGSIGTEAFF.